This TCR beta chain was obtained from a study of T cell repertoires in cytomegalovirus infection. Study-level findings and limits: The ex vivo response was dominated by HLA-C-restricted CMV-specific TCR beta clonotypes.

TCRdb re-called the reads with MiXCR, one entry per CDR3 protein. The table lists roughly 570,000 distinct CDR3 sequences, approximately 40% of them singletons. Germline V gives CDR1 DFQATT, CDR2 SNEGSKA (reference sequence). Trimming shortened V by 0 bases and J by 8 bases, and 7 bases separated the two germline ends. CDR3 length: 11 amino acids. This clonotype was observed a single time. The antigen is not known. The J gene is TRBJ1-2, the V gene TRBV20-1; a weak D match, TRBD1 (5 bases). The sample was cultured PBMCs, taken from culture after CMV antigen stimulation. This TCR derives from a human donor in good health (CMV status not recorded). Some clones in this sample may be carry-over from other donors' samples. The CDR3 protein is CSAREGLGYTF. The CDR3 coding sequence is TGCAGTGCTAGAGAGGGACTCGGCTACACCTTC.